This T cell receptor (beta chain) was obtained from a study of blood T cell repertoires in COVID-19 (dated by TCRdb to 2018 to 2020). Study-wide context: Samples covering the acute and convalescent phases of COVID-19 were provided by collaborators in the United States, Italy and Spain. HLA class I and class II types, where available, came from metadata supplied by the sample provider rather than from assay-based typing. The material from the prospective study consisted of cDNA or gDNA derived from T cells, B-cell-depleted T cells, or PBMCs. Samples came from the ongoing ImmuneRACE study (first 160 participants) plus 1,254 subjects from 6 global collaborators. The repertoires were made available in a free public database intended to serve as a resource for research on the immune response to SARS-CoV-2. Nearly every sample came with metadata listing a de-identified subject ID, COVID-19 status, age in years and sex. The dataset comprised deeply sampled blood TCRbeta repertoires from subjects exposed to, actively infected with, or recovered from COVID-19.

TCRbeta CDR3 regions were amplified from genomic DNA by means of the immunoSEQ Assay, a bias-controlled multiplex PCR. In the original analysis: Within the assay, amplification of reference gene primers was used to estimate how many nucleated cells each sample contained. To quantify the absolute abundance of each unique TCRbeta CDR3 rearrangement, sequence reads were collapsed and filtered. Productive Simpson clonality was computed per sample as the square root of Simpson's diversity index over productive rearrangements. TCRdb obtained this table from immuneACCESS and retained in-frame rearrangements with V and J assigned. These tables miss some clones; where compared with another copy, unresolved V genes account for less than half of the shortfall, and the remainder is unexplained. Clonal size and the V and J genes are those of that table, whereas D and trimming came from the DNA. Across this sample there are tens of thousands of clones, with around 80% seen only once. The ten largest make up 8.2% of the sample.

This clone was found a few times. The antigen this receptor binds is unknown. Per-nucleotide qualities are absent, and no much larger clonotype sits a single base away. Results and caveats for the whole study, not just this receptor: How much clinical and demographic metadata was included differed by source and by participant, and the metadata was provided uncurated.

Collaborating institutions collected whole blood in K2EDTA tubes following their own protocols. For TCRbeta analysis, collaborator samples were shipped as frozen whole blood, as isolated PBMCs, or as DNA extracted from either sample type. The CDR3, from cysteine to phenylalanine, totals 15 residues. The entry retains the CDR3 DNA only, 45 bases that are in frame from base 1. V loses 6 bases of germline sequence and J loses 1 base, and the interval between the two ends is 14 bases. Looking up the germline V gene yields CDR1 SNHLY and CDR2 FYNNEI. The sequence derives from an elderly woman with acute or convalescent COVID-19. The rearranged chain carries TRBV2 and TRBJ2-3; TRBD2 is perhaps the D gene, given 5 matching bases. Sequencing was carried out using peripheral blood. The DNA reads as follows: TGTGCCAGCAGGGGAACTAGTGACCGCACAGATACGCAGTATTTT. Translated, it gives CASRGTSDRTDTQYF.